This TCR beta chain comes out of a study of metastatic and nonmetastatic thyroid tumors. About the research overall: Both malignant and benign thyroid patients supplied peripheral blood and tumor or nodule tissue samples, across which the repertoires of these patients were then compared.

In the study's own analysis: A classifier of distant metastasis in papillary thyroid cancer was built from CDR3 differences (across clinicopathological groups). Through MiXCR, TCRdb re-clonotyped the PCR reads. The V and J calls reflect TCRdb's pipeline rather than the authors' work. Among roughly 12,000 clones listed, 25% to 40% were seen once. This CDR3 has 13 residues. Germline V gene sequence: CDR1 LGHDT, CDR2 YNNKEL (reference sequence). V lost 4 bases and J 3 bases, leaving 10 bases between the germline ends. Thyroid surgery was performed in patients who had received no treatment beforehand. The chain combines TRBV3-1 with TRBJ2-7, with D perhaps matching TRBD1 (6 bases). The origin of this receptor is a female donor with papillary thyroid cancer or a benign thyroid nodule (not recorded which). Some clones in this sample may be carry-over from other donors' samples. Sequencing was done on a sample of tumor tissue. The DNA of the CDR3 is TGTGCCAGCAGCCGGGGCAGGGGCTACGAGCAGTACTTC. The encoded protein is CASSRGRGYEQYF.